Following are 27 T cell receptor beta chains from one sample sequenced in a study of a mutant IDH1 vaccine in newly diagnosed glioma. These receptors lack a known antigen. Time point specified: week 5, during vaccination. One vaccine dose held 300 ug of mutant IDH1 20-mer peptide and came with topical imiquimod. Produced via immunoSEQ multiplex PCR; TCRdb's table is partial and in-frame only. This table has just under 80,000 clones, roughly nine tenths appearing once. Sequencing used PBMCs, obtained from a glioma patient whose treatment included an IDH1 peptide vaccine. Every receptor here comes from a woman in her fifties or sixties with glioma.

The chain's CDR3 is CASSPLGSSNQPQHF. CDR3 DNA sequence: TGTGCCAGTAGCCCCCTCGGGTCTAGCAATCAGCCCCAGCATTTT. The chain couples TRBV19 to TRBJ1-5; no firm D call. Germline lookup yields CDR1 LNHDA and CDR2 SQIVND (reference sequence). V was trimmed by 6 bases and J by 0 bases, leaving 12 bases between them. The CDR3 is 15 amino acids.

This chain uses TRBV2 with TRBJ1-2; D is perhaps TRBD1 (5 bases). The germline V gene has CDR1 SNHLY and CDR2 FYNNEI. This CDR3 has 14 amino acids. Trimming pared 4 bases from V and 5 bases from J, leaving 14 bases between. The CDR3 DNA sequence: TGTGCCAGCAGTGCGATCAGGGTTGGTTATGGCTACACCTTC. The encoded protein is CASSAIRVGYGYTF.

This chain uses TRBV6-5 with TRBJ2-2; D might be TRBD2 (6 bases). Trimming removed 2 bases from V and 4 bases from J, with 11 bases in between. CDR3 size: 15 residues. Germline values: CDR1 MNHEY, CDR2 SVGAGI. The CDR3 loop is CASSYPAGGTGELFF. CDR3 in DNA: TGTGCCAGCAGTTACCCCGCCGGGGGCACCGGGGAGCTGTTTTTT.

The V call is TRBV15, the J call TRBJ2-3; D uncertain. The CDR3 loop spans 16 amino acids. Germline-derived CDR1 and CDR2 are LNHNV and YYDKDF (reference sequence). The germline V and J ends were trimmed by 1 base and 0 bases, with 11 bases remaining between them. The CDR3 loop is CATSRGGTASTDTQYF. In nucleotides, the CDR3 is TGTGCCACCAGCAGAGGAGGAACGGCTAGCACAGATACGCAGTATTTT.

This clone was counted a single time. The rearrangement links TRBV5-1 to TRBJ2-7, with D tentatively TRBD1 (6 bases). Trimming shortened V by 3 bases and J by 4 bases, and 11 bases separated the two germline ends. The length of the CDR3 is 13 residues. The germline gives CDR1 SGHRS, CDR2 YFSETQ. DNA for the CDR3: TGCGCCAGCAGCTCCCTGACAGGTTACGAGCAGTACTTC. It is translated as CASSSLTGYEQYF.

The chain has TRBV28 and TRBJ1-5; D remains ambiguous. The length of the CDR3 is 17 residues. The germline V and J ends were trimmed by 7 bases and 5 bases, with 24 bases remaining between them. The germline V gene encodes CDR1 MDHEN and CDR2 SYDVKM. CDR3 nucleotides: TGTGCCAGCACTCTGTTTGGGATTTCAGGAGTAGATCAGCCCCAGCATTTT. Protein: CASTLFGISGVDQPQHF.

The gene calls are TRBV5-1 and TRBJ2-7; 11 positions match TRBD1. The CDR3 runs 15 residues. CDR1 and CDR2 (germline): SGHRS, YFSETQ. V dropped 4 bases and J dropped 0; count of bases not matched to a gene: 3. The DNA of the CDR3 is TGCGCCAGCAGCCCCGGGACAGGGGGCTCCTACGAGCAGTACTTC. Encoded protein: CASSPGTGGSYEQYF. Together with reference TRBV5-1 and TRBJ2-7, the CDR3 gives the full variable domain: KAGVTQTPRYLIKTRGQQVTLSCSPISGHRSVSWYQQTPGQGLQFLFEYFSETQRNKGNFPGRFSGRQFSNSRSEMNVSTLELGDSALYLCASSPGTGGSYEQYFGPGTRLTVT.

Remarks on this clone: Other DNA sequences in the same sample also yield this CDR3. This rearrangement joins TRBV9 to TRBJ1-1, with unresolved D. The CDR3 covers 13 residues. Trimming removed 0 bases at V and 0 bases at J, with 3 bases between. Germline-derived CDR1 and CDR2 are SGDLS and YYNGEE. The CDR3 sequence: CASSVDVNTEAFF. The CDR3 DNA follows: TGTGCCAGCAGCGTAGACGTGAACACTGAAGCTTTCTTT.

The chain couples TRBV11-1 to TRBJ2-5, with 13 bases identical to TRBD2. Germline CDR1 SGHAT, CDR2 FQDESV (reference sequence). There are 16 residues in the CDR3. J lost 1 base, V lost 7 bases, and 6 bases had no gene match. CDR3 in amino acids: CASNDRLAGGQETQYF. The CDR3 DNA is TGTGCCAGCAACGACCGACTAGCGGGGGGCCAAGAGACCCAGTACTTC.

CDR3 in DNA: TGTGCCAGCAGTGTCACAGCCCCCGGGGCCAACGTCCTGACTTTC. Protein product: CASSVTAPGANVLTF. The V gene is TRBV28, the J gene TRBJ2-6; D ambiguous. Germline V gene sequence: CDR1 MDHEN, CDR2 SYDVKM. The CDR3 sequence is 15 residues long. Trimming left V 5 bases short and J 4 bases short, with 12 bases between.

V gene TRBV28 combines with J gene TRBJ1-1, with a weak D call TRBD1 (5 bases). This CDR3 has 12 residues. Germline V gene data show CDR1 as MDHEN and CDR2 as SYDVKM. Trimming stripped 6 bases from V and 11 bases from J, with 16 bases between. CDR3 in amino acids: CASRSTGEEAFF. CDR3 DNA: TGTGCCAGCAGGTCCACGGGGGAGGAGGCTTTCTTT.

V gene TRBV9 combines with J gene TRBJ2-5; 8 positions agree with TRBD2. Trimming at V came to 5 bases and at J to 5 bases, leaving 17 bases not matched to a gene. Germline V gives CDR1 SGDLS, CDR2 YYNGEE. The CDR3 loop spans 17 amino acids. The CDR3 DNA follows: TGTGCCAGCAGTGATCCGGGACTAGGGAAAGGGGGGGAGACCCAGTACTTC. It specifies CASSDPGLGKGGETQYF.

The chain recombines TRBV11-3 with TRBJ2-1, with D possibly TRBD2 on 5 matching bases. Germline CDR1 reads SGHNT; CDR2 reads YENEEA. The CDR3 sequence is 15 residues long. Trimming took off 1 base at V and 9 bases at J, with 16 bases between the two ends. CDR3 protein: CASSLVGLAGGEQFF. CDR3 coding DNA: TGTGCCAGCAGCTTAGTCGGGCTAGCCGGAGGTGAGCAGTTCTTC.

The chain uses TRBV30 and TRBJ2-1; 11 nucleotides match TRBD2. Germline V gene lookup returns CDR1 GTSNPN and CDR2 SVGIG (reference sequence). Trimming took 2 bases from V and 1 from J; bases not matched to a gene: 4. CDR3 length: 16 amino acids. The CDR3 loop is CAWSWTSGLSYNEQFF. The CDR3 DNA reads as TGTGCCTGGAGTTGGACTAGCGGGCTTTCCTACAATGAGCAGTTCTTC.

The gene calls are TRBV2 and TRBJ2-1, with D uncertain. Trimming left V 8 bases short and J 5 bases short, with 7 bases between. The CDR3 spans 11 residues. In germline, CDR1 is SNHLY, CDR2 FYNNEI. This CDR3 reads CASCKDNEQFF. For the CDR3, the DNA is TGTGCCAGCTGTAAAGACAATGAGCAGTTCTTC.

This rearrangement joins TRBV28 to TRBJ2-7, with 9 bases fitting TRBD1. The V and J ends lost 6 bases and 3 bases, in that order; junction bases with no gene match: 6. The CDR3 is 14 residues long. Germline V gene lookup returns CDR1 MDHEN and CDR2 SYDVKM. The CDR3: CASRTGTGFYEQYF. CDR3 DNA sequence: TGTGCCAGCAGAACCGGGACAGGGTTCTACGAGCAGTACTTC. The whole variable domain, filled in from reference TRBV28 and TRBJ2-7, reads DVKVTQSSRYLVKRTGEKVFLECVQDMDHENMFWYRQDPGLGLRLIYFSYDVKMKEKGDIPEGYSVSREKKERFSLILESASTNQTSMYLCASRTGTGFYEQYFGPGTRLTVT.

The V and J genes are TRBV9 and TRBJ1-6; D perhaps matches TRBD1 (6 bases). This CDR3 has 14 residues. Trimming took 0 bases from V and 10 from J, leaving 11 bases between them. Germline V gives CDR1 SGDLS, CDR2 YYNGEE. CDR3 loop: CASSVAGGASPLHF. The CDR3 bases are TGTGCCAGCAGCGTAGCGGGGGGCGCGTCACCCCTCCACTTT. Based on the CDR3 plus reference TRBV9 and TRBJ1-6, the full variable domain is DSGVTQTPKHLITATGQRVTLRCSPRSGDLSVYWYQQSLDQGLQFLIQYYNGEERAKGNILERFSAQQFPDLHSELNLSSLELGDSALYFCASSVAGGASPLHFGNGTRLTVT.

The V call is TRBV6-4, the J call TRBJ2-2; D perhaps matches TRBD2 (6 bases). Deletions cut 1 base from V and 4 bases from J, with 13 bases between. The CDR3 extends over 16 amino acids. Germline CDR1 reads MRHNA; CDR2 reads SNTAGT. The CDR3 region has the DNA TGTGCCAGCAGTGACTTTTACTCGGGAGCCACCGGGGAGCTGTTTTTT. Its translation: CASSDFYSGATGELFF.

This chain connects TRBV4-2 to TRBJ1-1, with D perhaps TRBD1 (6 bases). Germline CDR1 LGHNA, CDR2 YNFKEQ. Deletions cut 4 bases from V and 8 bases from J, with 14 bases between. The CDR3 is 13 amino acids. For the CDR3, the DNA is TGTGCCAGCAGCCCAGCAGGGACAAGGGAAGCTTTCTTT. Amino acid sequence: CASSPAGTREAFF.

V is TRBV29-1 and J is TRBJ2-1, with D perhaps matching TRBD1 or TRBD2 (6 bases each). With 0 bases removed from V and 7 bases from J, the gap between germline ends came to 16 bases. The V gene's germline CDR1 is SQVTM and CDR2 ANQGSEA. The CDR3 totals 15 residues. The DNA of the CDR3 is TGCAGCGTTGAAGATCGTGGAGGAGGGGGAAATGAGCAGTTCTTC. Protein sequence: CSVEDRGGGGNEQFF.

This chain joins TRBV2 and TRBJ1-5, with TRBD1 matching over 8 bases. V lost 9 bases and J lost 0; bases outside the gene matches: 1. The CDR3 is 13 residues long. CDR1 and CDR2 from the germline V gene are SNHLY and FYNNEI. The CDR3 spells CASDRGSNQPQHF. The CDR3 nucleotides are TGTGCCAGTGACAGGGGTAGCAATCAGCCCCAGCATTTT.

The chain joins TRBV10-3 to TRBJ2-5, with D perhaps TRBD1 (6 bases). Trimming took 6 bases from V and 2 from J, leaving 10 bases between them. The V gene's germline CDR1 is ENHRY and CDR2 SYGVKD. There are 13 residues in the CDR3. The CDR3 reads CAISGQQQETQYF. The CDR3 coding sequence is TGTGCCATCAGCGGACAGCAACAAGAGACCCAGTACTTC.

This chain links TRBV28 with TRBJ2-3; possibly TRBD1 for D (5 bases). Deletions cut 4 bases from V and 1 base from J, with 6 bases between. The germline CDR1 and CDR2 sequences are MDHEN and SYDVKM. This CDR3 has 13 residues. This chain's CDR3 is CASSSTGTDTQYF. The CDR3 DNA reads TGTGCCAGCAGTTCGACAGGCACAGATACGCAGTATTTT.

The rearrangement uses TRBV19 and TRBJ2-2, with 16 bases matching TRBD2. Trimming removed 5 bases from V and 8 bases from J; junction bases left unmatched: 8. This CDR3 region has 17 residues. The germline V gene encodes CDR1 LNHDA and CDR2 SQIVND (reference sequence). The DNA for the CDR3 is TGTGCCAGTAGTGGGGGACTAGCGGGAGGGCCAGGTGGGGAGCTGTTTTTT. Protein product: CASSGGLAGGPGGELFF.

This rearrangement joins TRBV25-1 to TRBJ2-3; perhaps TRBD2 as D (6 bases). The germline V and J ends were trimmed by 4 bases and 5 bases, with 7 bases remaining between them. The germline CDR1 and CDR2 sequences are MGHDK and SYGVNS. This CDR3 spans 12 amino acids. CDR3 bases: TGTGCCAGCAGTGTCGGGGGAGATACGCAGTATTTT. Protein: CASSVGGDTQYF.

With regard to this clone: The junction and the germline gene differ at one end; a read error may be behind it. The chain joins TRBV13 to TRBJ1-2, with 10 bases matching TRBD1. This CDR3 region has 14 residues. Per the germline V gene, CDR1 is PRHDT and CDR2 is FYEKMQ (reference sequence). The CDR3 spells CASSIGQGVYGYTF. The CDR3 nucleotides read TGTGCCAGCAGCATAGGACAGGGGGTCTATGGCTACACCTTC.

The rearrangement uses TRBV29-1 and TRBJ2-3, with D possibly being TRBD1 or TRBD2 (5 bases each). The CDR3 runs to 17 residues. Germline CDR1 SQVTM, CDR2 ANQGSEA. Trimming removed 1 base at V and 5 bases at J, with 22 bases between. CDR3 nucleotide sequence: TGCAGCGTTGAAGGAGGCCTTCCAAGGGGTGGACTAGATACGCAGTATTTT. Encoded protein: CSVEGGLPRGGLDTQYF.